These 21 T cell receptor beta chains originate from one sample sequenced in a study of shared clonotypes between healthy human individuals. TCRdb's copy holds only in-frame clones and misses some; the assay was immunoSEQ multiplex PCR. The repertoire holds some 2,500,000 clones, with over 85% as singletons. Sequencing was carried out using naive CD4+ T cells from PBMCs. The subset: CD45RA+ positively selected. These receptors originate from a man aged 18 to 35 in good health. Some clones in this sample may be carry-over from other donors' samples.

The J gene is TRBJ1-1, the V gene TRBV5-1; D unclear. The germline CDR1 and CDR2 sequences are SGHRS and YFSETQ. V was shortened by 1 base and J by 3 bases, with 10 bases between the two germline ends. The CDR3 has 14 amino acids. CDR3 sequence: CASSLIGADTEAFF. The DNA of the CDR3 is TGCGCCAGCAGCTTGATTGGAGCGGACACTGAAGCTTTCTTT.

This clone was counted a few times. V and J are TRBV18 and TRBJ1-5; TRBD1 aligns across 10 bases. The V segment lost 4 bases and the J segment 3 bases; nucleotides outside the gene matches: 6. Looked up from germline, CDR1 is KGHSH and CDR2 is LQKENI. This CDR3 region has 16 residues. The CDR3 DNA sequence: TGTGCCAGCTCACTGGGACAGGGGAAAAACAATCAGCCCCAGCATTTT. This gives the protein CASSLGQGKNNQPQHF.

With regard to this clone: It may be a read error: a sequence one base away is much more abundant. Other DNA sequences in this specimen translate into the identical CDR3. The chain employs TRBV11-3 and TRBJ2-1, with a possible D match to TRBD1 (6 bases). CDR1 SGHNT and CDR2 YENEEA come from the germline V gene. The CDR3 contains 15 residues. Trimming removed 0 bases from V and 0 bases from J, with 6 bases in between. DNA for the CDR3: TGTGCCAGCAGCTTAGACAGGGGCTCCTACAATGAGCAGTTCTTC. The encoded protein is CASSLDRGSYNEQFF. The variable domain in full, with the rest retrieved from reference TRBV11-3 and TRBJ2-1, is EAGVVQSPRYKIIEKKQPVAFWCNPISGHNTLYWYLQNLGQGPELLIRYENEEAVDDSQLPKDRFSAERLKGVDSTLKIQPAELGDSAVYLCASSLDRGSYNEQFFGPGTRLTVL.

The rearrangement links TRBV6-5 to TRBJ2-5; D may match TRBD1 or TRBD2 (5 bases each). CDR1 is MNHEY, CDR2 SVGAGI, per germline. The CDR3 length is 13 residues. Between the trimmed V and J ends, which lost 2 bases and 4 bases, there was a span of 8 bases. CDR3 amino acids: CASSYGTLETQYF. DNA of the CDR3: TGTGCCAGCAGTTACGGGACCCTAGAGACCCAGTACTTC.

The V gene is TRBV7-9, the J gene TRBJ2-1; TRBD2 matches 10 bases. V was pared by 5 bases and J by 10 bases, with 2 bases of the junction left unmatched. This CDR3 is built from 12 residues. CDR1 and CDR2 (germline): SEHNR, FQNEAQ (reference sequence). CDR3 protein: CASSLTSGEQFF. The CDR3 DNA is TGTGCCAGCAGCCTGACTAGCGGGGAGCAGTTCTTC.

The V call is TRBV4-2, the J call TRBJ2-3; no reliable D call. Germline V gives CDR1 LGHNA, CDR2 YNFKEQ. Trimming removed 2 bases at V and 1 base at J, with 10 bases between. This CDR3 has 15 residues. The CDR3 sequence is CASSQSLWGTDTQYF. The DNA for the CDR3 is TGTGCCAGCAGCCAAAGCCTTTGGGGCACAGATACGCAGTATTTT.

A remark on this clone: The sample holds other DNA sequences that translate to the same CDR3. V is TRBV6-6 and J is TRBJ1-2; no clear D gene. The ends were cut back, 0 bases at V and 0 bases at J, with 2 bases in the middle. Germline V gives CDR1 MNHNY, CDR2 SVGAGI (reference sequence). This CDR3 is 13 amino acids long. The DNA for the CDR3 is TGTGCCAGCAGTTACTCTGCTAACTATGGCTACACCTTC. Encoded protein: CASSYSANYGYTF.

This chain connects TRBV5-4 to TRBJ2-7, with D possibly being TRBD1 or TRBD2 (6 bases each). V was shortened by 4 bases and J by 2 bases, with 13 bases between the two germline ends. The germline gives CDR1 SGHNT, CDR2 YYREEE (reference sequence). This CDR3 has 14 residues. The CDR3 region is CASSRGGIAYEQYF. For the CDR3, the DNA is TGTGCCAGCAGCCGAGGGGGGATCGCCTACGAGCAGTACTTC.

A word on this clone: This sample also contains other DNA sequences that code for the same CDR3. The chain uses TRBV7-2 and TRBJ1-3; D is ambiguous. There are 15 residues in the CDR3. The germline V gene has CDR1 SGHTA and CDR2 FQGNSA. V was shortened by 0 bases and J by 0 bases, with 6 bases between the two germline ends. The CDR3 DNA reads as TGTGCCAGCAGCTTAGCGTGGGGCTCTGGAAACACCATATATTTT. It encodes CASSLAWGSGNTIYF.

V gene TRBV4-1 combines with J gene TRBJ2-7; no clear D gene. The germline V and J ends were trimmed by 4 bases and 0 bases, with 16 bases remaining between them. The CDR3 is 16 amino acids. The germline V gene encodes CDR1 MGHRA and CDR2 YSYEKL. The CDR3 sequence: CASSLGFSASSYEQYF. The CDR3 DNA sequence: TGCGCCAGCAGCCTCGGGTTCAGCGCGAGCTCCTACGAGCAGTACTTC.

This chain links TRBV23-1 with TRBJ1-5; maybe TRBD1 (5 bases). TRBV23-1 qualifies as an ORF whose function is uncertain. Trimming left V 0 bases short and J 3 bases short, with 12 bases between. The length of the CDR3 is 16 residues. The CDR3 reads CASSQSCRVNNQPQHF. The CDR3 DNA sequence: TGCGCCAGCAGTCAATCGTGCAGGGTTAACAATCAGCCCCAGCATTTT.

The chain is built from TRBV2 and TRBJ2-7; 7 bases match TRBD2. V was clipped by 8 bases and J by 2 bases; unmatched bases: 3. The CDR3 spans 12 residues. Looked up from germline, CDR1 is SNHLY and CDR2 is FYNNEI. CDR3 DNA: TGTGCCAGCGGGGACTACGCCTACGAGCAGTACTTC. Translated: CASGDYAYEQYF.

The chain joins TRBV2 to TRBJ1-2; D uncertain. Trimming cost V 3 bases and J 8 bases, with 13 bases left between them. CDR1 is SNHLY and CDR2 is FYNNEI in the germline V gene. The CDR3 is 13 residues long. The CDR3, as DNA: TGTGCCAGCAGTGAGTCGGGGAAGAGGGGCTACACCTTC. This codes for CASSESGKRGYTF.

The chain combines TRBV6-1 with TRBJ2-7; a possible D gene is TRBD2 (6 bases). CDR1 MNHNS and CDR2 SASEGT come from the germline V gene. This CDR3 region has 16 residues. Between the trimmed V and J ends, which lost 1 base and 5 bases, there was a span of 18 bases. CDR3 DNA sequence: TGTGCCAGCAGTGAAGTTATGGGAACGGGAGAAAACGAGCAGTACTTC. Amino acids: CASSEVMGTGENEQYF.

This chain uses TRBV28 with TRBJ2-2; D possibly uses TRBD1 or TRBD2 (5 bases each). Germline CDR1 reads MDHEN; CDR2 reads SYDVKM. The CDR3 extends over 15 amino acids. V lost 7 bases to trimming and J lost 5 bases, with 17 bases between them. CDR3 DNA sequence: TGTGCCAGCACCTCCCCGGGGCTTGGGACCGGGGAGCTGTTTTTT. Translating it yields CASTSPGLGTGELFF.

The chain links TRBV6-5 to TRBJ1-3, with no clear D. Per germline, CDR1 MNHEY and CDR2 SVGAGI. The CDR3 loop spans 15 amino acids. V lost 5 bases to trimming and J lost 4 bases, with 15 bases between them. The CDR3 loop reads CASSIGPERGNTIYF. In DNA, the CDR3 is TGTGCCAGCAGTATAGGCCCGGAGAGAGGAAACACCATATATTTT.

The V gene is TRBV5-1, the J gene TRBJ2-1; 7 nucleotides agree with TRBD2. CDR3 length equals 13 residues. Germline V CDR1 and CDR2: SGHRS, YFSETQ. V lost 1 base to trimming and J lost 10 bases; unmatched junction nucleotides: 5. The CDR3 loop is CASSLTRGGEQFF. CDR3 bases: TGCGCCAGCAGCTTGACAAGGGGAGGGGAGCAGTTCTTC. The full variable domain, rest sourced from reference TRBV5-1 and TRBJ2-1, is KAGVTQTPRYLIKTRGQQVTLSCSPISGHRSVSWYQQTPGQGLQFLFEYFSETQRNKGNFPGRFSGRQFSNSRSEMNVSTLELGDSALYLCASSLTRGGEQFFGPGTRLTVL.

CDR3 bases: TGTGCCAGCAGCTTACAAATAGCGGGAGGCCTGGATGAGCAGTTCTTC. It yields the protein CASSLQIAGGLDEQFF. V is TRBV7-2 and J is TRBJ2-1, with 10 bases lining up with TRBD2. Per germline, CDR1 SGHTA and CDR2 FQGNSA. V gave up 2 bases and J gave up 8 bases; unmatched junction bases: 9. This CDR3 spans 16 amino acids. The entire variable domain, with the rest obtained from reference TRBV7-2 and TRBJ2-1, is as follows: GAGVSQSPSNKVTEKGKDVELRCDPISGHTALYWYRQSLGQGLEFLIYFQGNSAPDKSGLPSDRFSAERTGGSVSTLTIQRTQQEDSAVYLCASSLQIAGGLDEQFFGPGTRLTVL.

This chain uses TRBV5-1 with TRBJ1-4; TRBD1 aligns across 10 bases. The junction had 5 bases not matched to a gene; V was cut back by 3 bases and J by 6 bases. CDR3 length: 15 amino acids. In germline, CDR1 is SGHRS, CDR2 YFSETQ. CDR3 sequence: CASSSGTGAYEKLFF. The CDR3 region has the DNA TGCGCCAGCAGCTCTGGGACAGGGGCCTATGAAAAACTGTTTTTT.

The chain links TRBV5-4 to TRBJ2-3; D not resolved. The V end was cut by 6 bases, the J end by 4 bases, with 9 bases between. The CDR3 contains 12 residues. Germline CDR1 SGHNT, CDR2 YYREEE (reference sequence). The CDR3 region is CASNDNSDTQYF. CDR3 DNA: TGTGCCAGCAACGATAATTCAGATACGCAGTATTTT.

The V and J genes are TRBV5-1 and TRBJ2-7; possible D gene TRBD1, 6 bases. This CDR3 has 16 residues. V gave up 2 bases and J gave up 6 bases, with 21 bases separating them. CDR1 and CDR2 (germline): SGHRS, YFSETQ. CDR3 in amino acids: CASSLLGVQGSGEQYF. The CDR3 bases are TGCGCCAGCAGCTTATTAGGAGTTCAGGGGTCCGGCGAGCAGTACTTC.